The rows below give T cell receptor beta chains drawn from one sample of a study of T cells in Graves' hyperthyroidism and ophthalmopathy. TCRdb reprocessed the multiplex PCR reads via MiXCR and lists one record per CDR3 protein. Among hundreds of thousands of distinct CDR3 sequences listed, around 40% were seen once. The sample taken for sequencing was blood. The receptors shown here come from a woman in her thirties or forties with Graves' hyperthyroidism. The CDR3 runs from the conserved cysteine through the conserved F or W. Fields, in order: clone size, D gene, V gene, J gene, CDR3 protein, CDR3 DNA. The D gene is left open where the match is weak. Size values are once, few and many counts, or a class for expanded clones, and some rows have none.

size: many; D: -; V: TRBV10-3; J: TRBJ1-5; CDR3: CAISENDDYQPQHF; DNA: TGTGCCATCAGTGAGAACGATGATTATCAGCCCCAGCATTTT
size: many; D: -; V: TRBV7-6; J: TRBJ1-1; CDR3: CASSLGPWGDTEAFF; DNA: TGTGCCAGCAGCTTAGGTCCCTGGGGGGACACTGAAGCTTTCTTT
size: -; D: -; V: TRBV5-4; J: TRBJ1-5; CDR3: CASSRDLGSNQPQHF; DNA: TGTGCCAGCAGCCGGGACCTAGGAAGCAATCAGCCCCAGCATTTT
size: -; D: -; V: TRBV10-2; J: TRBJ2-5; CDR3: CATQETQYF; DNA: TGCGCCACCCAAGAGACCCAGTACTTC
size: many; D: -; V: TRBV13; J: TRBJ1-4; CDR3: CASSLSRIGEKLFF; DNA: TGTGCCAGCAGCTTAAGCAGAATTGGCGAAAAACTGTTTTTT
size: few; D: TRBD2; V: TRBV7-9; J: TRBJ2-6; CDR3: CASSFLAGYSGANVLTF; DNA: TGTGCCAGCAGCTTTCTAGCGGGGTACTCTGGGGCCAACGTCCTGACTTTC
size: many; D: TRBD1; V: TRBV10-2; J: TRBJ1-1; CDR3: CASSDRQGLYTEAFF; DNA: TGCGCCAGCAGTGATAGACAGGGTCTTTACACTGAAGCTTTCTTT
size: many; D: -; V: TRBV4-1; J: TRBJ1-5; CDR3: CASSQDLGQGTPQHF; DNA: TGCGCCAGCAGCCAAGATTTAGGGCAGGGCACGCCCCAGCATTTT
size: -; D: TRBD1; V: TRBV2; J: TRBJ2-1; CDR3: CASSVGIQGAYNEQFF; DNA: TGTGCCAGCAGTGTAGGAATCCAGGGGGCCTACAATGAGCAGTTCTTC
size: -; D: -; V: TRBV6-5; J: TRBJ1-2; CDR3: CASGYLPGRGYTF; DNA: TGTGCCAGCGGGTACCTTCCGGGGAGAGGCTACACCTTC
size: -; D: TRBD2; V: TRBV7-2; J: TRBJ2-7; CDR3: CASSPTSSGADTYEQYF; DNA: TGTGCCAGCAGCCCCACCTCTAGCGGGGCCGACACCTACGAGCAGTACTTC
size: -; D: -; V: TRBV11-2; J: TRBJ2-7; CDR3: CASSLLLGRGYEQYF; DNA: TGTGCCAGCAGTTTACTCCTTGGCAGGGGCTACGAGCAGTACTTC
size: few; D: TRBD1; V: TRBV5-8; J: TRBJ2-5; CDR3: CASQVRSPGQGIETQYF; DNA: TGTGCCAGCCAAGTAAGGTCTCCGGGACAGGGAATAGAGACCCAGTACTTC
size: many; D: TRBD1; V: TRBV15; J: TRBJ1-4; CDR3: CATSRVGGVGNEKLFF; DNA: TGTGCCACCAGCAGAGTAGGGGGCGTGGGTAATGAAAAACTGTTTTTT
size: few; D: -; V: TRBV7-2; J: TRBJ2-7; CDR3: CASSLFLADSPYEQYF; DNA: TGTGCCAGCAGCTTATTTTTGGCGGACAGCCCCTACGAGCAGTACTTC
size: -; D: -; V: TRBV7-6; J: TRBJ1-6; CDR3: CASSLSAGGESPLHF; DNA: TGTGCCAGCAGCCTCTCGGCTGGGGGCGAGTCACCCCTCCACTTT
size: -; D: TRBD2; V: TRBV6-5; J: TRBJ2-7; CDR3: CASSYSRTSGSSDEQYF; DNA: TGTGCCAGCAGTTACTCGAGGACTAGCGGGAGCTCCGACGAGCAGTACTTC
size: -; D: -; V: TRBV7-2; J: TRBJ1-4; CDR3: CASSQGRINEKLFF; DNA: TGTGCCAGCAGCCAGGGGCGGATCAATGAAAAACTGTTTTTT
size: few; D: TRBD1; V: TRBV25-1; J: TRBJ2-7; CDR3: CASSATGGFLEQYF; DNA: TGTGCCAGCAGTGCGACAGGGGGGTTCCTCGAGCAGTACTTC
size: -; D: TRBD2; V: TRBV7-2; J: TRBJ2-7; CDR3: CASSSVQGGRAASEQYF; DNA: TGTGCCAGCAGCTCGGTGCAGGGCGGGAGGGCCGCGAGCGAGCAGTACTTC
size: -; D: -; V: TRBV9; J: TRBJ1-4; CDR3: CASSARGGEKLFF; DNA: TGTGCCAGCAGCGCGAGGGGGGGAGAAAAACTGTTTTTT
size: few; D: -; V: TRBV6-5; J: TRBJ2-5; CDR3: CASSETGTFQETQYF; DNA: TGTGCCAGCAGTGAAACCGGGACATTCCAAGAGACCCAGTACTTC
size: -; D: TRBD2; V: TRBV7-9; J: TRBJ2-3; CDR3: CASRDGLADTQYF; DNA: TGTGCCAGCAGAGATGGACTAGCAGATACGCAGTATTTT
size: many; D: -; V: TRBV2; J: TRBJ2-7; CDR3: CASSESAGAFYEQYF; DNA: TGTGCCAGCAGTGAAAGTGCGGGGGCGTTCTACGAGCAGTACTTC
size: -; D: -; V: TRBV29-1; J: TRBJ2-7; CDR3: CSVRSLGEQYF; DNA: TGCAGCGTTAGGTCCCTGGGGGAGCAGTACTTC
size: -; D: -; V: TRBV7-8; J: TRBJ1-1; CDR3: CASSLPWNPMNTEAFF; DNA: TGTGCCAGCAGCCTCCCTTGGAACCCCATGAACACTGAAGCTTTCTTT
size: few; D: TRBD2; V: TRBV7-6; J: TRBJ2-5; CDR3: CASSQDPGGETQYF; DNA: TGTGCCAGCAGCCAAGATCCGGGAGGAGAGACCCAGTACTTC
size: -; D: -; V: TRBV4-1; J: TRBJ2-7; CDR3: CASSRSMGSTYEQYF; DNA: TGCGCCAGCAGCCGCAGTATGGGCAGTACCTACGAGCAGTACTTC
size: many; D: TRBD1; V: TRBV2; J: TRBJ1-6; CDR3: CASKSGTDGYSPLHF; DNA: TGTGCCAGCAAATCCGGGACAGACGGGTATTCACCCCTCCACTTT
size: few; D: TRBD1; V: TRBV6-5; J: TRBJ1-2; CDR3: CASTTADRDLSHYGYTF; DNA: TGTGCCAGCACCACCGCGGACAGGGACCTATCCCACTATGGCTACACCTTC
size: few; D: -; V: TRBV6-1; J: TRBJ1-5; CDR3: CASSDEGYSNQPQHF; DNA: TGTGCCAGCAGTGACGAGGGGTATAGCAATCAGCCCCAGCATTTT
size: few; D: -; V: TRBV7-9; J: TRBJ2-5; CDR3: CATQLGPSQETQYF; DNA: TGTGCCACCCAATTGGGACCCTCTCAAGAGACCCAGTACTTC
size: many; D: -; V: TRBV5-1; J: TRBJ2-2; CDR3: CASSLASTGRTGELFF; DNA: TGCGCCAGCAGCTTGGCCTCAACAGGGCGAACCGGGGAGCTGTTTTTT
size: many; D: TRBD1; V: TRBV10-3; J: TRBJ1-6; CDR3: CAIGTGDSPLHF; DNA: TGTGCCATAGGGACAGGTGATTCACCCCTCCACTTT
size: -; D: TRBD2; V: TRBV7-9; J: TRBJ2-5; CDR3: CASSLDIGGGLQETQYF; DNA: TGTGCCAGCAGCTTAGATATAGGCGGGGGGCTTCAAGAGACCCAGTACTTC
size: many; D: -; V: TRBV20-1; J: TRBJ1-5; CDR3: CSARDSRGNQPQHF; DNA: TGCAGTGCTAGAGATTCCCGGGGCAATCAGCCCCAGCATTTT
size: many; D: -; V: TRBV19; J: TRBJ1-2; CDR3: CASSITPGRYGYTF; DNA: TGTGCCAGTAGTATAACACCAGGGCGGTATGGCTACACCTTC
size: once; D: -; V: TRBV10-3; J: TRBJ1-4; CDR3: CAIRTVARLIREKLFF; DNA: TGTGCCATCAGGACCGTGGCCAGGTTAATAAGGGAAAAACTGTTTTTT
size: -; D: -; V: TRBV19; J: TRBJ1-5; CDR3: CASQWAPAQGNQPQHF; DNA: TGTGCCAGTCAATGGGCCCCGGCACAGGGCAATCAGCCCCAGCATTTT
size: -; D: -; V: TRBV5-4; J: TRBJ1-4; CDR3: CASSSGGQVQELFF; DNA: TGTGCCAGCAGCTCGGGGGGACAAGTACAGGAACTGTTTTTT
size: few; D: -; V: TRBV12-3/TRBV12-4; J: TRBJ1-1; CDR3: CASRALFEAFF; DNA: TGTGCCAGCAGGGCACTCTTTGAAGCTTTCTTT
size: many; D: -; V: TRBV29-1; J: TRBJ1-1; CDR3: CSVGGAGVQNTEAFF; DNA: TGCAGCGTTGGGGGGGCAGGGGTCCAGAACACTGAAGCTTTCTTT
size: few; D: -; V: TRBV5-5; J: TRBJ1-2; CDR3: CASSLVSGDPFVHYGYTF; DNA: TGTGCCAGCAGCTTGGTTAGCGGGGACCCCTTCGTCCACTATGGCTACACCTTC
size: many; D: -; V: TRBV15; J: TRBJ1-4; CDR3: CATSRDRGEKLFF; DNA: TGTGCCACCAGCAGAGACAGGGGCGAAAAACTGTTTTTT
size: -; D: TRBD1; V: TRBV19; J: TRBJ2-2; CDR3: CASTGTGGSGELFF; DNA: TGTGCCAGTACAGGGACAGGGGGCAGCGGGGAGCTGTTTTTT
size: -; D: TRBD2; V: TRBV7-4; J: TRBJ2-5; CDR3: CASSLYSRGLAGETQYF; DNA: TGTGCCAGCAGTTTATATTCCCGCGGACTAGCGGGAGAGACCCAGTACTTC
size: -; D: -; V: TRBV7-2; J: TRBJ1-2; CDR3: CASSLIPQGRYGYTF; DNA: TGTGCCAGCAGCTTGATTCCCCAGGGGCGTTATGGCTACACCTTC
size: few; D: TRBD1; V: TRBV5-1; J: TRBJ1-6; CDR3: CASSPRTGKIHNSPLHF; DNA: TGCGCCAGCAGCCCGCGGACAGGGAAGATCCATAATTCACCCCTCCACTTT
size: few; D: -; V: TRBV6-2/TRBV6-3; J: TRBJ1-1; CDR3: CASSYGEANTEAFF; DNA: TGTGCCAGCAGTTACGGGGAGGCGAACACTGAAGCTTTCTTT
size: many; D: -; V: TRBV4-1; J: TRBJ1-6; CDR3: CASSQDRTQRGLHF; DNA: TGCGCCAGCAGCCAAGATCGGACCCAGAGAGGACTCCACTTT
size: many; D: TRBD1; V: TRBV7-2; J: TRBJ1-6; CDR3: CASSRIGQAGSPLHF; DNA: TGTGCCAGCAGCCGGATCGGACAGGCTGGTTCACCCCTCCACTTT
size: -; D: -; V: TRBV27; J: TRBJ1-1; CDR3: CASSSSRDLKTEAFF; DNA: TGTGCCAGCAGTTCATCGAGGGACCTGAAGACTGAAGCTTTCTTT
size: -; D: -; V: TRBV9; J: TRBJ2-7; CDR3: CASSFQDRYEQYF; DNA: TGTGCCAGCAGTTTCCAGGACCGCTACGAGCAGTACTTC